The rows below give T cell receptor beta chains drawn from one sample of a study of cytomegalovirus exposure and HLA in healthy donors. Using immunoSEQ multiplex PCR, the repertoire was profiled, and TCRdb retains in-frame clones only, with some absent. Here the sample spans about 200,000 clones, around 87% being singletons. Sequenced material: PBMCs. The receptor set was obtained from a woman younger than 30 in good health and CMV-seropositive. The CDR3 runs from the conserved cysteine through the conserved F or W. A D gene is named only where the DNA matches it firmly. Clone size, where shown, is once, few, many, or a class for clones that have expanded.

TRBV9	-	TRBJ1-1	-	TGTGCCAGCAGCCTAACCGTCCAGAACACTGAAGCTTTCTTT	CASSLTVQNTEAFF
TRBV5-1	-	TRBJ2-7	-	TGCGCCAGCAGCGCGGGGGCGGGGCCATACGAGCAGTACTTC	CASSAGAGPYEQYF
TRBV14	TRBD2	TRBJ2-7	-	TGTGCCAGCAGCCAAGAGTGGGCGGGAGGCTACGAGCAGTACTTC	CASSQEWAGGYEQYF
TRBV28	-	TRBJ2-7	-	TGTGCCAGCATATCCGCAGGGTACGCGGACGAGCAGTACTTC	CASISAGYADEQYF
TRBV30	-	TRBJ1-2	-	TGTGCCTGGAGCCCCGACAGGACGAACTATGGCTACACCTTC	CAWSPDRTNYGYTF
TRBV5-3	TRBD2	TRBJ2-3	-	TGTGCCAGAGCTGGGGAGCGGGAGGGACGTTTTGATGATACGCAGTATTTT	CARAGEREGRFDDTQYF
TRBV9	-	TRBJ2-3	once	TGTGCCAGCAGCAAAGCGGACCATTCCCCCACAGATACGCAGTATTTT	CASSKADHSPTDTQYF
TRBV10-3	TRBD2	TRBJ2-1	-	TGTGCCATCAGGAGCGGGAGAGCAAAGAATGAGCAGTTCTTC	CAIRSGRAKNEQFF
TRBV9	TRBD1	TRBJ1-3	once	TGTGCCAGCAGACCCGGGACAGGGGGACCTCACTCTGGAAACACCATATATTTT	CASRPGTGGPHSGNTIYF
TRBV27	TRBD1	TRBJ1-5	-	TGTGCCAGCCGAAGCCCGGGACAGGGGGACAATCAGCCCCAGCATTTT	CASRSPGQGDNQPQHF
TRBV27	TRBD2	TRBJ2-7	-	TGTGCCAGCAGGCGGACTAGTATGTACGAGCAGTACTTC	CASRRTSMYEQYF
TRBV5-1	TRBD1	TRBJ1-4	-	TGCGCCAGCAGCGTCCGGACAGGGAATGAAAAACTGTTTTTT	CASSVRTGNEKLFF
TRBV5-6	-	TRBJ1-1	-	TGTGCCAGCAGCTTGTGGGGAGGGACTGAAGCTTTCTTT	CASSLWGGTEAFF
TRBV28	-	TRBJ1-2	-	TGTGCCAGCAGTTTTGGGGGGGATAATCACTATGGCTACACCTTC	CASSFGGDNHYGYTF
TRBV7-9	-	TRBJ2-3	-	TGTGCCAGCAGCTTCTCCTTTGGAGCAGATACGCAGTATTTT	CASSFSFGADTQYF
TRBV5-6	-	TRBJ1-2	-	TGTGCCAGCAGCTTGGGATCTGCGGCCTTTACGAGCTACACCTTC	CASSLGSAAFTSYTF
TRBV30	-	TRBJ2-7	-	TGTGCCTGGAGTGGGACTCGCGGCTCCTACGAGCAGTACTTC	CAWSGTRGSYEQYF
TRBV28	-	TRBJ2-2	-	TGTGCCAGCAGTTTTTCCGGACTTGGCACCGGGGAGCTGTTTTTT	CASSFSGLGTGELFF
TRBV6-1	TRBD2	TRBJ2-7	-	TGTGCCAGCAGTGAAGGGACTAGCGGGAGAAACAACGTCCACGAGCAGTACTTC	CASSEGTSGRNNVHEQYF
TRBV4-2	TRBD1	TRBJ1-2	-	TGTGCCAGCAGCCTCCGGACAGGAGCTAACTATGGCTACACCTTC	CASSLRTGANYGYTF
TRBV5-1	TRBD1	TRBJ2-1	-	TGCGCCAGCAGCTTGTCTTCGACAGGGGGCCATGAGCAGTTCTTC	CASSLSSTGGHEQFF
TRBV7-9	TRBD2	TRBJ2-1	-	TGTGCCAGCAGCCCACGACTAGCGGGAGGTCGAGAGAATGAGCAGTTCTTC	CASSPRLAGGRENEQFF
TRBV30	TRBD2	TRBJ2-6	-	TGTGCCTGGAGTGGTACTAGCGGGAGTGCGTCTGGGGCCAACGTCCTGACTTTC	CAWSGTSGSASGANVLTF
TRBV11-2	-	TRBJ1-3	-	TGTGCCAGCAGACAGATCCGGGGGGGAAACACCATATATTTT	CASRQIRGGNTIYF
TRBV9	TRBD1	TRBJ1-2	-	TGTGCCAGCAGCGTAGAACAGGGGGCACACTATGGCTACACCTTC	CASSVEQGAHYGYTF
TRBV5-4	TRBD2	TRBJ2-7	few	TGTGCCAGCAGCTTCCTGGCGGGAGGGACGATCTACGAGCAGTACTTC	CASSFLAGGTIYEQYF
TRBV5-1	TRBD1	TRBJ1-1	-	TGCGCCAGCAGAGGCGGGACAGGATTGAACACTGAAGCTTTCTTT	CASRGGTGLNTEAFF
TRBV29-1	-	TRBJ2-7	-	TGCAGCGTTGAAGACGCTGACGGGGTCTACGAGCAGTACTTC	CSVEDADGVYEQYF
TRBV2	TRBD1	TRBJ2-5	few	TGTGCCAGCAGGGGGGGGACAGGGCCCCGAGAGACCCAGTACTTC	CASRGGTGPRETQYF
TRBV4-1	-	TRBJ2-3	-	TGCGCCAGTTGCCCAGGGGAGGGGTACACAGATACGCAGTATTTT	CASCPGEGYTDTQYF
TRBV5-1	TRBD1	TRBJ2-1	-	TGCGCCAGCAGCCTGGATGGGACAGGTAATTTCGGTGAGCAGTTCTTC	CASSLDGTGNFGEQFF
TRBV11-2	-	TRBJ1-1	-	TGTGCCAGCAGCTATCTTCGTCAGGGTGAAGCTTTCTTT	CASSYLRQGEAFF
TRBV6-1	-	TRBJ1-5	-	TGTGCCAGCAGTCCTCCCCGACGGGGCAATCAGCCCCAGCATTTT	CASSPPRRGNQPQHF
TRBV28	-	TRBJ1-2	-	TGTGCCAGCAGCCCGCCGGGTGGCTACACCTTC	CASSPPGGYTF
TRBV6-5	-	TRBJ1-1	-	TGTGCCAGCAGTGGGGCTCAAAGCTTGGGCACTGAAGCTTTCTTT	CASSGAQSLGTEAFF
TRBV11-1	-	TRBJ1-1	-	TGTGCCAGCAGCTTGCTCCAGGGGAGAAACACTGAAGCTTTCTTT	CASSLLQGRNTEAFF
TRBV27	-	TRBJ2-7	-	TGTGCCAGCAGTTCTAATTTCGGCGGGCCCTACTCCTACGAGCAGTACTTC	CASSSNFGGPYSYEQYF
TRBV5-1	-	TRBJ1-1	-	TGCGCCAGCAGCTTGGTGCTGGGGGCCCACGCGGAAGCTTTCTTT	CASSLVLGAHAEAFF
TRBV27	-	TRBJ2-7	-	TGTGCCAGCAGTTTATCAGTAGCGGAGGTGTGGTACGAGCAGTACTTC	CASSLSVAEVWYEQYF
TRBV5-6	TRBD2	TRBJ2-7	-	TGTGCCAGCAGCAAGACTAGCGGGCCGGGATGGGAGCAGTACTTC	CASSKTSGPGWEQYF